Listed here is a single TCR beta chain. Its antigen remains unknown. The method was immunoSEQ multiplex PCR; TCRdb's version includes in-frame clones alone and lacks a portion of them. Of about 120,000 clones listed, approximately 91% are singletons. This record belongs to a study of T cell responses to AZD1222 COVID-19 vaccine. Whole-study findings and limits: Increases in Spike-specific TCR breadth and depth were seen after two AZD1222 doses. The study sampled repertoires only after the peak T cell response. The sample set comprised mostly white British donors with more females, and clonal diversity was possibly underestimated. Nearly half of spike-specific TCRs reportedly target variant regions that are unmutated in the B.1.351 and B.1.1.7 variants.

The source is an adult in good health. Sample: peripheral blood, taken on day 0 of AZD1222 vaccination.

The CDR3 DNA sequence: TGTGCCAGCAGCTGGAGGAAGGGGGTGAACACTGAAGCTTTCTTT. It is translated as CASSWRKGVNTEAFF. The chain combines TRBV5-4 with TRBJ1-1; tentatively, D is TRBD1 (6 bases). V shed 3 bases and J shed 0 bases, with 12 bases lying between them. CDR1 and CDR2 (germline): SGHNT, YYREEE (reference sequence). This CDR3 comprises 15 residues.